Shown below are 15 T cell receptor beta chains from a single sample sequenced in a study of response to subunit inactivated influenza vaccine. TCRdb independently ran MiXCR on the RT-PCR reads; one entry per CDR3 protein. The sample includes around 540,000 distinct CDR3 sequences, 12% of them seen just once. The sequenced sample was PBMCs from blood, obtained on the day of vaccination. All receptors derive from a man in his fifties or sixties who received an inactivated influenza vaccine.

This clonotype was observed a few times. The rearrangement links TRBV2 to TRBJ2-7; D might be TRBD1 (5 bases). Germline CDR1 is SNHLY and CDR2 is FYNNEI. CDR3 size: 10 residues. The ends were cut back, 8 bases at V and 6 bases at J, with 8 bases in the middle. The CDR3 DNA reads as TGTGCCAGCTCAAGGGGCGAGCAGTACTTC. Protein product: CASSRGEQYF. Full variable domain (missing parts from reference TRBV2 and TRBJ2-7): EPEVTQTPSHQVTQMGQEVILRCVPISNHLYFYWYRQILGQKVEFLVSFYNNEISEKSEIFDDQFSVERPDGSNFTLKIRSTKLEDSAMYFCASSRGEQYFGPGTRLTVT.

This clonotype was observed many times. The DNA of the CDR3 is TGTGCCAGCAGCTTAGATCCCCACAGGCTCGGATCCTACAATGAGCAGTTCTTC. It encodes CASSLDPHRLGSYNEQFF. The J gene is TRBJ2-1, the V gene TRBV11-2; a possible D gene is TRBD1 (5 bases). V lost 0 bases and J 1 base, leaving 16 bases between the germline ends. CDR3 size: 18 residues. CDR1 and CDR2 from the germline V gene are SGHAT and FQNNGV.

The V and J genes are TRBV5-1 and TRBJ2-1, with D perhaps matching TRBD1 (6 bases). V was clipped by 0 bases and J by 9 bases, with 13 bases between them. CDR1 is SGHRS, CDR2 YFSETQ, per germline. The CDR3 extends over 14 amino acids. Here the CDR3 DNA reads TGCGCCAGCAGCTTGGGTACAGGGTTTGTTGAGCAGTTCTTC. Its protein is CASSLGTGFVEQFF.

This clonotype occurred many times. CDR3 protein: CATSTSGGGYNEQFF. In nucleotides, the CDR3 is TGTGCCACCAGCACATCGGGGGGCGGATACAATGAGCAGTTCTTC. V gene TRBV24-1 combines with J gene TRBJ2-1; maybe TRBD2 (7 bases). Per germline, CDR1 KGHDR and CDR2 SFDVKD. The V gene lost 7 bases and the J gene lost 4 bases, with 16 bases spanning the gap. This CDR3 region has 15 residues.

There are a few counts of this clonotype. The chain combines TRBV6-2 or TRBV6-3 with TRBJ2-1; D is unclear. This CDR3 is built from 11 residues. Trimming shortened V by 5 bases and J by 9 bases, and 8 bases separated the two germline ends. Germline V lookup: CDR1 MNHEY, CDR2 SVGEGT. CDR3 residues: CASSAGVEQFF. The CDR3 DNA sequence: TGTGCCAGCAGTGCTGGGGTTGAGCAGTTCTTC.

J is TRBJ1-5 and V is TRBV6-2 or TRBV6-3, with a possible D match to TRBD1 (6 bases). CDR1 and CDR2 (germline): MNHEY, SVGEGT. The V end lost 6 bases, the J end lost 2 bases, and 26 bases lay between the germline ends. The CDR3 is 19 residues long. CDR3 DNA: TGTGCCAGCAGCCGTAAAAGACAGGACACGGATTGGCGCAATCAGCCCCAGCATTTT. It encodes CASSRKRQDTDWRNQPQHF.

This clonotype has a handful of counts. CDR3 protein: CASSLAQETDTQYF. DNA of the CDR3: TGCGCCAGCAGCTTGGCTCAGGAAACCGATACGCAGTATTTT. This chain connects TRBV5-1 to TRBJ2-3; D remains ambiguous. The germline V gene has CDR1 SGHRS and CDR2 YFSETQ. Trimming shortened V by 0 bases and J by 6 bases, and 11 bases separated the two germline ends. CDR3 length equals 14 residues.

Details on this clonotype: At one boundary the junction diverges from the germline segment, which might be a read error. The chain carries TRBV7-9 and TRBJ2-1; possibly TRBD2 for D (6 bases). The CDR3 spans 12 residues. From germline, CDR1 is SEHNR and CDR2 FQNEAQ (reference sequence). For the CDR3, the DNA is TGTGCCAGCAGCCGGGACTTTAATGAGCAGCTCTTC. Protein: CASSRDFNEQLF.

This clonotype was seen at least ten times. This chain joins TRBV10-3 and TRBJ1-6; 11 bases line up with TRBD1. Trimming removed 6 bases from V and 10 bases from J; junction bases left unmatched: 5. The CDR3 totals 14 residues. CDR1 and CDR2 from the germline V gene are ENHRY and SYGVKD. In nucleotides, the CDR3 is TGTGCCATCAGAGAGGGACAGGGGGTCTCACCCCTCCACTTT. This encodes CAIREGQGVSPLHF.

The table lists this clonotype with a count of one. CDR3 amino acids: CASSLRGGGVQETQYF. The CDR3 DNA reads TGTGCCAGCAGCCTCAGGGGCGGAGGGGTTCAAGAGACCCAGTACTTC. The rearrangement uses TRBV14 and TRBJ2-5; D tentatively reads TRBD1 or TRBD2 (6 bases each). The ends were cut back, 4 bases at V and 2 bases at J, with 17 bases in the middle. The CDR3 is 16 amino acids. Germline V gene data show CDR1 as SGHDN and CDR2 as FVKESK.

This clonotype was observed a few times. The chain is built from TRBV12-3 or TRBV12-4 and TRBJ1-6; tentatively, D is TRBD1 (6 bases). V dropped 4 bases and J dropped 11 bases, with 15 bases sitting between them. This CDR3 comprises 14 residues. CDR3 protein: CASSSGQFPTPLHF. CDR3 coding DNA: TGTGCCAGCAGTTCCGGACAGTTTCCAACACCCCTCCACTTT.

Here the CDR3 DNA reads TGTGCCAGCAGCTTATTGGCTGTCAGTTACGAGCAGTACTTC. This sequence encodes CASSLLAVSYEQYF. The rearrangement links TRBV7-8 to TRBJ2-7; unclear D gene. CDR1 and CDR2 from the germline V gene are SGHVS and FQNEAQ. The CDR3 is 14 residues long. V gave up 2 bases and J gave up 4 bases, with 12 bases separating them.

The table lists this clonotype with a few counts. The J gene is TRBJ1-1, the V gene TRBV20-1; D not resolved. Per the germline V gene, CDR1 is DFQATT and CDR2 is SNEGSKA (reference sequence). Deletions cut 3 bases from V and 1 base from J, with 9 bases between. The CDR3 covers 13 residues. The CDR3 here is CSASGETNTEAFF. The CDR3 region has the DNA TGCAGTGCTAGTGGTGAAACGAACACTGAAGCTTTCTTT.

In its sample, this clonotype was seen many times. J is TRBJ1-2 and V is TRBV29-1, with TRBD1 matching 10 bases. This CDR3 has 12 amino acids. From germline, CDR1 is SQVTM and CDR2 ANQGSEA. Trimming cost V 4 bases and J 8 bases; bases outside gene matches: 4. CDR3 nucleotides: TGCAGCGTTGGGACAGGGGGAAGAGGCTACACCTTC. This encodes CSVGTGGRGYTF.

This clonotype has a handful of counts. The rearrangement joins TRBV28 to TRBJ2-1; 9 bases fit TRBD2. J gave up 4 bases and V 7 bases, and 5 bases lay outside the gene matches. Per the germline V gene, CDR1 is MDHEN and CDR2 is SYDVKM. The CDR3 has 14 amino acids. The CDR3: CASNLLAGYNEQFF. CDR3 sequence (DNA): TGTGCCAGCAACCTACTAGCGGGTTACAATGAGCAGTTCTTC.